This T cell receptor (beta chain) stems from a study of blood T cells in healthy people across ages. Trimming took off 3 bases at V and 0 bases at J, with 8 bases between the two ends. The CDR3 length is 14 residues. Primers used in a second PCR of roughly 6 to 11 cycles were a sample-barcoded 5' primer and a J-beta primer mix. TCRdb re-called the 5' RACE reads through MiXCR, storing one row per CDR3 protein. The table has roughly 730,000 distinct CDR3 sequences, 56% seen once. The sample consisted of blood. V gene TRBV12-3 or TRBV12-4 combines with J gene TRBJ1-2; D ambiguous. The TCR originated in a middle-aged man in good health. Here the CDR3 reads CASSFRGANYGYTF. The CDR3 region has the DNA TGTGCCAGCAGTTTTCGAGGAGCTAACTATGGCTACACCTTC.